Sequencing of this TCR beta chain was carried out in a study of T-cell memory formation after mild COVID-19. In its sample, this clonotype was seen a few times. TCRdb re-called the 5' RACE reads with MiXCR, one entry per CDR3 protein. The data show 580,000 or so distinct CDR3 sequences, 17% seen once. Per germline, CDR1 LGHDT and CDR2 YNNKEL (reference sequence). There are 15 residues in the CDR3. Trimming took off 0 bases at V and 8 bases at J, with 16 bases between the two ends. The rearrangement joins TRBV3-1 to TRBJ1-2, with D uncertain. This TCR was sampled from an adult woman who had mild COVID-19 (a few samples of this study predate the infection). Cell type and time point are not known. The source material was PBMCs or a T cell subset sorted from them (not recorded which). The CDR3 DNA sequence: TGTGCCAGCAGCCAAGAGGGAAAGAGATTCGGGGGCTACACCTTC. Amino acids: CASSQEGKRFGGYTF.